This entry lists 26 T cell receptor beta chains sequenced from one sample in a study of blood T cell repertoires in COVID-19. Only in-frame clones appear in the TCRdb table, and some are missing; sequencing was by immunoSEQ multiplex PCR. The sample yields about 250,000 clones, more than 75% seen once. Sequenced: peripheral blood. Every receptor here comes from a woman aged 60 to 75 who had recovered from COVID-19.

The chain is built from TRBV7-2 and TRBJ2-2; tentatively, D is TRBD1 (8 bases). V gave up 10 bases and J gave up 5 bases, with 20 bases separating them. Germline CDR1 is SGHTA and CDR2 is FQGNSA. The CDR3 covers 15 residues. As DNA, the CDR3 is TGTGCCATCGGGGGGAGGACAGGGATAACCGGGGAGCTGTTTTTT. Translated: CAIGGRTGITGELFF.

V and J are TRBV2 and TRBJ2-7; tentatively, D is TRBD1 (6 bases). This CDR3 comprises 14 residues. From germline, CDR1 is SNHLY and CDR2 FYNNEI. Trimming removed 3 bases from V and 3 bases from J, with 12 bases in between. The CDR3 DNA sequence: TGTGCCAGCAGTGAGCAGGGGCTCCGCTACGAGCAGTACTTC. Translation gives CASSEQGLRYEQYF.

The CDR3 nucleotides read TGTGCCAGCAGCGCTGACAGACATCAGCCCCAGCATTTT. Protein sequence: CASSADRHQPQHF. The chain has TRBV5-4 and TRBJ1-5, with D possibly being TRBD1 (5 bases). From germline, CDR1 is SGHNT and CDR2 YYREEE (reference sequence). Deletions cut 4 bases from V and 5 bases from J, with 10 bases between. CDR3 length: 13 residues.

The V call is TRBV7-2, the J call TRBJ1-6; TRBD1 might be the D (6 bases). The germline V gene has CDR1 SGHTA and CDR2 FQGNSA. V shed 1 base and J shed 5 bases, with 6 bases lying between them. The CDR3 contains 14 residues. CDR3 sequence reads: CASSLGTDNSPLHF. The CDR3 DNA follows: TGTGCCAGCAGCTTAGGGACAGATAATTCACCCCTCCACTTT.

This clone has a single count. This chain joins TRBV27 and TRBJ2-1; D uncertain. The germline CDR1 and CDR2 sequences are MNHEY and SMNVEV (reference sequence). Trimming removed 3 bases from V and 0 bases from J, with 3 bases in between. The CDR3 covers 13 residues. Written as DNA, the CDR3 is TGTGCCAGCAGTTTTAACTCCTACAATGAGCAGTTCTTC. This gives the protein CASSFNSYNEQFF.

In this sample, this clone turned up once. The chain uses TRBV4-2 and TRBJ1-4; no definite D call. Deletions cut 3 bases from V and 8 bases from J, with 16 bases between. Germline CDR1 is LGHNA and CDR2 is YNFKEQ. The CDR3 is 15 amino acids. CDR3: CASSQRTPLPEKLFF. CDR3 coding DNA: TGTGCCAGCAGCCAGCGCACTCCATTACCAGAAAAACTGTTTTTT.

V and J are TRBV11-2 and TRBJ2-2, with D uncertain. Trimming left V 1 base short and J 1 base short, with 7 bases between. Per germline, CDR1 SGHAT and CDR2 FQNNGV. This CDR3 has 15 residues. The CDR3 loop is CASSLVLRNTGELFF. The CDR3 DNA follows: TGTGCCAGCAGCTTAGTGTTGCGGAACACCGGGGAGCTGTTTTTT.

This rearrangement joins TRBV7-8 to TRBJ1-5, with D possibly TRBD1 on 6 matching bases. The CDR3 sequence is 16 residues long. The germline gives CDR1 SGHVS, CDR2 FQNEAQ. V was clipped by 5 bases and J by 4 bases, with 18 bases between them. This CDR3 is CASSHSAGALNQPQHF. CDR3 nucleotides: TGTGCCAGCAGCCACTCCGCAGGGGCTTTGAATCAGCCCCAGCATTTT.

This clone was observed at least ten times. The chain carries TRBV11-2 and TRBJ1-4, with D possibly TRBD1 on 6 matching bases. The CDR3 runs to 13 residues. The V gene's germline CDR1 is SGHAT and CDR2 FQNNGV. The V gene lost 10 bases and the J gene lost 3 bases, with 12 bases spanning the gap. This CDR3 reads CATQGNSNEKLFF. CDR3 coding DNA: TGTGCCACCCAGGGGAACTCTAATGAAAAACTGTTTTTT.

This chain connects TRBV12-3 or TRBV12-4 to TRBJ1-5; D not resolved. The V end was cut by 4 bases, the J end by 9 bases, with 13 bases between. The CDR3 has 13 residues. The CDR3 is CASSYLRERPQHF. The CDR3 DNA follows: TGTGCCAGCAGTTACCTAAGGGAGCGGCCCCAGCATTTT.

This sequence joins TRBV7-9 and TRBJ2-3; tentatively, D is TRBD1 (5 bases). Between the trimmed V and J ends, which lost 4 bases and 1 base, there was a span of 15 bases. CDR1 is SEHNR and CDR2 is FQNEAQ in the germline V gene (reference sequence). The CDR3 runs to 16 residues. DNA of the CDR3: TGTGCCAGCAGCTACCAGGGCACCACCGGCACAGATACGCAGTATTTT. Translated: CASSYQGTTGTDTQYF.

This clone was found a few times. The J gene is TRBJ2-7, the V gene TRBV5-1; TRBD2 aligns across 11 bases. CDR3 length: 14 residues. From germline, CDR1 is SGHRS and CDR2 YFSETQ. Trimming cost V 1 base and J 6 bases; bases outside gene matches: 3. This CDR3 reads CASSLLAGGPEQYF. DNA for the CDR3: TGCGCCAGCAGCTTGTTAGCGGGGGGGCCCGAGCAGTACTTC.

This chain joins TRBV27 and TRBJ2-7, with 12 bases aligning to TRBD2. This CDR3 comprises 21 residues. Trimming removed 6 bases from V and 0 bases from J; junction bases left unmatched: 21. Germline V gives CDR1 MNHEY, CDR2 SMNVEV (reference sequence). CDR3 nucleotide sequence: TGTGCCAGCAGAAGATGGGGCTGGGCTAGCGGGGGGGAGGATCGCTCCTACGAGCAGTACTTC. Translation gives CASRRWGWASGGEDRSYEQYF.

The chain carries TRBV9 and TRBJ2-7, with D possibly matching TRBD2 (5 bases). CDR3 length equals 14 residues. V lost 1 base, J lost 6 bases, and 14 bases lay in between. CDR1 and CDR2 (germline): SGDLS, YYNGEE. CDR3 coding DNA: TGTGCCAGCAGCGTAAGGTGGGAGTCGGGCGAGCAGTACTTC. This sequence encodes CASSVRWESGEQYF.

V and J are TRBV27 and TRBJ1-1; tentatively, D is TRBD1 (6 bases). V was pared by 2 bases and J by 1 base, with 8 bases between. The CDR3 spans 14 residues. CDR1 MNHEY and CDR2 SMNVEV come from the germline V gene (reference sequence). CDR3 DNA: TGTGCCAGCAGTTTAATGACAGGGAACACTGAAGCTTTCTTT. As protein: CASSLMTGNTEAFF.

A single count supports this clone. This chain connects TRBV6-5 to TRBJ2-5; no clear D gene. Germline V gene sequence: CDR1 MNHEY, CDR2 SVGAGI. V was clipped by 0 bases and J by 1 base, with 9 bases between them. There are 15 residues in the CDR3. CDR3: CASSYSRGTQETQYF. The DNA of the CDR3 is TGTGCCAGCAGTTACTCGAGAGGAACCCAAGAGACCCAGTACTTC.

The gene calls are TRBV18 and TRBJ1-1; D perhaps matches TRBD1 (5 bases). The CDR3 runs 14 residues. Germline values: CDR1 KGHSH, CDR2 LQKENI. Deletions cut 1 base from V and 1 base from J, with 7 bases between. The CDR3 sequence: CASSPLRGNTEAFF. The CDR3 DNA is TGTGCCAGCTCACCACTTAGGGGGAACACTGAAGCTTTCTTT.

The CDR3 DNA sequence: TGTGCCAGTAGTATGAGGCGGGGGGCCGAGCAGTACTTC. Its translation is CASSMRRGAEQYF. V and J are TRBV19 and TRBJ2-7; 8 bases agree with TRBD2. Germline V lookup: CDR1 LNHDA, CDR2 SQIVND (reference sequence). The CDR3 is 13 residues long. The V segment lost 3 bases and the J segment 6 bases; nucleotides outside the gene matches: 4.

The rearrangement uses TRBV5-4 and TRBJ1-4; 7 bases agree with TRBD1. CDR1 and CDR2 (germline): SGHNT, YYREEE (reference sequence). The CDR3 has 14 residues. Trimming removed 4 bases from V and 10 bases from J; junction bases left unmatched: 10. CDR3 region: CASSPPGQKGKLFF. The CDR3 nucleotides are TGTGCCAGCAGCCCACCGGGACAGAAAGGAAAACTGTTTTTT.

The V and J genes are TRBV18 and TRBJ1-3, with 8 bases that match TRBD1. The junction had 9 bases not matched to a gene; V was cut back by 7 bases and J by 7 bases. Germline lookup yields CDR1 KGHSH and CDR2 LQKENI. The CDR3 is 14 amino acids. The CDR3 DNA follows: TGTGCCAGCTTCGTTCCGGACAGGGTTAACACCATATATTTT. Protein: CASFVPDRVNTIYF. Full variable domain (outside the CDR3, taken from reference TRBV18 and TRBJ1-3): NAGVMQNPRHLVRRRGQEARLRCSPMKGHSHVYWYRQLPEEGLKFMVYLQKENIIDESGMPKERFSAEFPKEGPSILRIQQVVRGDSAAYFCASFVPDRVNTIYFGEGSWLTVV.

J is TRBJ1-4 and V is TRBV5-1; D gene uncertain. The CDR3 spans 14 residues. The V gene lost 0 bases and the J gene lost 7 bases, with 10 bases spanning the gap. Germline CDR1 is SGHRS and CDR2 is YFSETQ. The CDR3 DNA reads as TGCGCCAGCAGCTTGGTACGGGGAGGTGAAAAACTGTTTTTT. Its protein product is CASSLVRGGEKLFF. Complete variable domain (other parts from reference TRBV5-1 and TRBJ1-4): KAGVTQTPRYLIKTRGQQVTLSCSPISGHRSVSWYQQTPGQGLQFLFEYFSETQRNKGNFPGRFSGRQFSNSRSEMNVSTLELGDSALYLCASSLVRGGEKLFFGSGTQLSVL.

J is TRBJ2-5 and V is TRBV9; 11 nucleotides align to TRBD2. The V and J ends lost 3 bases and 5 bases, in that order; junction bases with no gene match: 9. CDR1 is SGDLS and CDR2 is YYNGEE in the germline V gene. CDR3 size: 16 residues. CDR3 loop: CASSAATSGVTETQYF. CDR3 nucleotide sequence: TGTGCCAGCAGCGCGGCGACTAGCGGGGTGACGGAGACCCAGTACTTC.

This rearrangement joins TRBV5-1 to TRBJ1-1; TRBD1 matches at 10 bases. With 5 bases clipped from V and 7 bases from J, the junction kept 23 bases outside the gene matches. Germline V CDR1 and CDR2: SGHRS, YFSETQ. The CDR3 spans 19 residues. The CDR3 reads CASRPLSKVLGTGAGEAFF. As DNA, the CDR3 is TGCGCCAGCAGGCCGCTTAGTAAAGTACTCGGGACAGGGGCGGGTGAAGCTTTCTTT.

V gene TRBV28 combines with J gene TRBJ2-1, with D perhaps TRBD2 (6 bases). The V gene lost 7 bases and the J gene lost 0 bases, with 16 bases spanning the gap. The CDR3 consists of 16 residues. Per the germline V gene, CDR1 is MDHEN and CDR2 is SYDVKM. DNA of the CDR3: TGTGCCAGCACCCTAACGGGGACTCGCTCCTACAATGAGCAGTTCTTC. It is translated as CASTLTGTRSYNEQFF. Full variable domain (missing parts from reference TRBV28 and TRBJ2-1): DVKVTQSSRYLVKRTGEKVFLECVQDMDHENMFWYRQDPGLGLRLIYFSYDVKMKEKGDIPEGYSVSREKKERFSLILESASTNQTSMYLCASTLTGTRSYNEQFFGPGTRLTVL.

The chain carries TRBV5-6 and TRBJ1-1; 8 bases agree with TRBD1. The J segment lost 8 bases and the V segment lost 3 bases, leaving 9 bases of the junction unmatched. The CDR3 length is 14 residues. From germline, CDR1 is SGHDT and CDR2 YYEEEE. The CDR3 nucleotides are TGTGCCAGCAGCTCCCTGGACAGGGAGGTCGAAGCTTTCTTT. Its translation: CASSSLDREVEAFF.

This chain joins TRBV7-2 and TRBJ1-3; the D is unclear. The V gene's germline CDR1 is SGHTA and CDR2 FQGNSA. The V gene lost 0 bases and the J gene lost 0 bases, with 9 bases spanning the gap. This CDR3 spans 16 amino acids. The CDR3 DNA sequence: TGTGCCAGCAGCTTAGCCTCGTCGAGCTCTGGAAACACCATATATTTT. Amino acid sequence: CASSLASSSSGNTIYF.